The 18 T cell receptor beta chains below were found in one sample sequenced in a study of shared clonotypes between healthy human individuals. This table comes from immunoSEQ multiplex PCR, and its TCRdb copy is limited to in-frame clones, with some not included. Among around 340,000 clones listed, about 70% were seen once. The source material was memory CD4+ T cells sorted from blood. Stated subset: CD45RA-negative fraction. These TCRs come from a man aged 25 to 40 in good health.

This chain uses TRBV19 with TRBJ2-3; 12 bases match TRBD2. CDR3 length equals 15 residues. Germline V gene data show CDR1 as LNHDA and CDR2 as SQIVND (reference sequence). J gave up 5 bases and V 4 bases, and 4 bases lay outside the gene matches. Written as DNA, the CDR3 is TGTGCCAGTAGTACTAGCGGGAGGGCCGAAGATACGCAGTATTTT. It translates to CASSTSGRAEDTQYF.

V and J are TRBV28 and TRBJ2-2, with D possibly TRBD1 on 6 matching bases. Germline CDR1 is MDHEN and CDR2 is SYDVKM. This CDR3 comprises 18 residues. Deletions cut 6 bases from V and 3 bases from J, with 23 bases between. CDR3 nucleotides: TGTGCCAGCAGACCCGACCCCAGAAAACAGGGTTACACCGGGGAGCTGTTTTTT. This codes for CASRPDPRKQGYTGELFF.

V gene TRBV25-1 combines with J gene TRBJ2-7, with TRBD1 identical over 7 bases. Trimming at V came to 4 bases and at J to 3 bases, leaving 0 bases not matched to a gene. The germline V gene has CDR1 MGHDK and CDR2 SYGVNS. The CDR3 is 12 amino acids. CDR3 DNA sequence: TGTGCCAGCAGTGGACAGGGCTACGAGCAGTACTTC. Its protein is CASSGQGYEQYF.

This clone showed up just a few times. This sequence joins TRBV30 and TRBJ1-1; D is unresolved. There are 10 residues in the CDR3. Germline V CDR1 and CDR2: GTSNPN, SVGIG (reference sequence). V was cut by 1 base and J by 5 bases, with 2 bases left in between. The CDR3 bases are TGTGCCTGGAGTGGAACTGAAGCTTTCTTT. It translates to CAWSGTEAFF.

V usage is TRBV15 and J usage is TRBJ1-5; D not certain. CDR1 is LNHNV and CDR2 is YYDKDF in the germline V gene (reference sequence). This CDR3 contains 15 residues. V was pared by 0 bases and J by 4 bases, with 10 bases between. CDR3 coding DNA: TGTGCCACCAGCAGAGATGGAGACCCGAATCAGCCCCAGCATTTT. As protein: CATSRDGDPNQPQHF.

This chain connects TRBV5-4 to TRBJ1-2; D is unclear. Trimming removed 0 bases from V and 3 bases from J, with 6 bases in between. Germline loops: CDR1 SGHNT, CDR2 YYREEE (reference sequence). This CDR3 has 13 amino acids. The CDR3 protein is CASSLGMDYGYTF. The CDR3 DNA reads TGTGCCAGCAGCTTGGGTATGGACTATGGCTACACCTTC.

The chain links TRBV2 to TRBJ2-1, with 8 bases identical to TRBD2. Unmatched junction bases numbered 17, after V lost 7 bases and J lost 15 bases. The length of the CDR3 is 14 residues. Germline V gives CDR1 SNHLY, CDR2 FYNNEI. CDR3 protein: CASNTGIAGPPGFF. For the CDR3, the DNA is TGTGCCAGCAACACGGGGATAGCGGGACCCCCCGGGTTCTTC.

In its sample, this clone was seen many times. The chain links TRBV30 to TRBJ2-7; TRBD2 might be the D (6 bases). Between the trimmed V and J ends, which lost 6 bases and 0 bases, there was a span of 18 bases. The CDR3 loop spans 15 amino acids. Germline V gene lookup returns CDR1 GTSNPN and CDR2 SVGIG (reference sequence). CDR3 DNA sequence: TGTGCCTGCCCAAAGCAGGGAGGCTTCTCCTACGAGCAGTACTTC. Translated, it gives CACPKQGGFSYEQYF.

V is TRBV29-1 and J is TRBJ2-3, with 8 nucleotides matching TRBD2. Germline V gene lookup returns CDR1 SQVTM and CDR2 ANQGSEA. CDR3 length: 14 amino acids. Germline trimming cut 6 bases from V and 6 bases from J; bases unmatched to any gene: 11. In DNA form, the CDR3 reads TGCAGCGTCCCCGGGACTAGGTTATCGGATACGCAGTATTTT. Protein product: CSVPGTRLSDTQYF.

The rearrangement uses TRBV10-3 and TRBJ1-1, with D maybe TRBD1 (6 bases). Germline values: CDR1 ENHRY, CDR2 SYGVKD. This CDR3 spans 15 amino acids. V lost 6 bases and J 3 bases, leaving 17 bases between the germline ends. The CDR3 bases are TGTGCCATCAGCTTCGGGACACCTGGGGACACTGAAGCTTTCTTT. This encodes CAISFGTPGDTEAFF.

This clone was counted a single time. CDR3 DNA: TGCGCCAGCAGCGGGGGACAGGGGGATGAGCAGTTCTTC. Translated: CASSGGQGDEQFF. This rearrangement joins TRBV5-1 to TRBJ2-1, with TRBD1 identical over 11 bases. The CDR3 has 13 residues. Germline CDR1 reads SGHRS; CDR2 reads YFSETQ. Losses at the gene ends were 4 bases for V and 8 bases for J; bases not matched to a gene: 2.

The chain carries TRBV11-2 and TRBJ2-7; D possibly uses TRBD1 or TRBD2 (5 bases each). The V gene's germline CDR1 is SGHAT and CDR2 FQNNGV. Trimming left V 5 bases short and J 12 bases short, with 20 bases between. The CDR3 sequence is 13 residues long. The CDR3 DNA is TGTGCCAGCAGCCTCTCTCGGAACTCCGGGACGTACTTC. Translating it yields CASSLSRNSGTYF.

V is TRBV7-2 and J is TRBJ2-1; perhaps TRBD2 as D (5 bases). The CDR3 sequence is 12 residues long. V was shortened by 2 bases and J by 14 bases, with 13 bases between the two germline ends. CDR1 and CDR2 (germline): SGHTA, FQGNSA. The CDR3: CASSLMGPREFF. CDR3 nucleotides: TGTGCCAGCAGCTTAATGGGTCCGCGGGAGTTCTTC.

This clone was observed a few times. The genes are TRBV6-4 and TRBJ2-3; 9 bases fit TRBD1. V was clipped by 4 bases and J by 4 bases; unmatched bases: 3. The CDR3 spans 14 residues. Germline V lookup: CDR1 MRHNA, CDR2 SNTAGT. The CDR3 loop reads CASSGTGEADTQYF. The CDR3 DNA is TGTGCCAGCAGTGGGACAGGGGAGGCAGATACGCAGTATTTT.

The rearrangement links TRBV7-2 to TRBJ1-4; D uncertain. CDR1 is SGHTA and CDR2 is FQGNSA in the germline V gene. This CDR3 comprises 15 residues. The V gene lost 1 base and the J gene lost 7 bases, with 13 bases spanning the gap. The CDR3, as DNA: TGTGCCAGCAGCTTAGTGGGTGGATCAGGTGAAAAACTGTTTTTT. Its protein product is CASSLVGGSGEKLFF.

The chain has TRBV2 and TRBJ2-7, with D possibly being TRBD1 (5 bases). Germline values: CDR1 SNHLY, CDR2 FYNNEI. Trimming removed 2 bases from V and 12 bases from J, with 17 bases in between. The CDR3 covers 13 residues. The CDR3 loop is CASSELRVGGWYF. CDR3 nucleotide sequence: TGTGCCAGCAGTGAACTCAGGGTAGGTGGATGGTACTTC. The variable domain in full, with the rest retrieved from reference TRBV2 and TRBJ2-7, is EPEVTQTPSHQVTQMGQEVILRCVPISNHLYFYWYRQILGQKVEFLVSFYNNEISEKSEIFDDQFSVERPDGSNFTLKIRSTKLEDSAMYFCASSELRVGGWYFGPGTRLTVT.

V usage is TRBV29-1 and J usage is TRBJ2-5, with D possibly matching TRBD2 (5 bases). Germline-derived CDR1 and CDR2 are SQVTM and ANQGSEA. V lost 4 bases and J 7 bases, leaving 13 bases between the germline ends. CDR3 length: 12 residues. In DNA, the CDR3 is TGCAGCGTTGGGCAGGCCGGAGGGACCCAGTACTTC. It codes for CSVGQAGGTQYF.

The gene calls are TRBV5-1 and TRBJ2-2; D gene unclear. There are 15 residues in the CDR3. From germline, CDR1 is SGHRS and CDR2 YFSETQ. V lost 2 bases, J lost 2 bases, and 10 bases lay in between. The CDR3 DNA sequence: TGCGCCAGCAGCTTAAGTCTATACAACACCGGGGAGCTGTTTTTT. Protein: CASSLSLYNTGELFF.